The 24 T cell receptor beta chains listed next were all sequenced from one sample in a study of T cell changes during pregnancy in multiple sclerosis. Some clones are missing from TCRdb's copy, which holds only in-frame ones; the method was immunoSEQ multiplex PCR. This sample has about 100,000 clones; roughly 90% occur once, and the top ten carry 0.78%. Sample: peripheral blood, taken in the third trimester of pregnancy. Receptors were obtained from a female donor in good health, enrolled as a control in a pregnancy study.

The chain joins TRBV6-1 to TRBJ1-6; D might be TRBD1 (6 bases). CDR3 length equals 14 residues. V lost 6 bases and J 5 bases, leaving 11 bases between the germline ends. CDR1 and CDR2 from the germline V gene are MNHNS and SASEGT. The CDR3 loop is CASSRTGNNSPLHF. The CDR3, as DNA: TGTGCCAGCAGCAGAACAGGGAATAATTCACCCCTCCACTTT.

This chain connects TRBV27 to TRBJ2-7, with D unclear. Trimming stripped 5 bases from V and 2 bases from J, with 7 bases between. The CDR3 has 12 residues. Germline assignment: CDR1 MNHEY and CDR2 SMNVEV (reference sequence). The CDR3, as DNA: TGTGCCAGCAGTGGGCAGGCCTACGAGCAGTACTTC. Protein sequence: CASSGQAYEQYF.

The chain has TRBV29-1 and TRBJ1-5; the D gene is possibly TRBD1 (5 bases). This CDR3 has 14 residues. V gave up 4 bases and J gave up 1 base, with 11 bases separating them. CDR1 and CDR2 from the germline V gene are SQVTM and ANQGSEA. Here the CDR3 reads CSVVGGESNQPQHF. CDR3 nucleotide sequence: TGCAGCGTTGTGGGGGGTGAAAGCAATCAGCCCCAGCATTTT.

This clone was detected only once. The chain has TRBV7-9 and TRBJ2-3; 11 nucleotides agree with TRBD2. This CDR3 contains 14 residues. Germline trimming cut 6 bases from V and 2 bases from J; bases unmatched to any gene: 1. Germline CDR1 SEHNR, CDR2 FQNEAQ (reference sequence). In DNA form, the CDR3 reads TGTGCCAGCAGGGGACTAGCGGTCACAGATACGCAGTATTTT. It specifies CASRGLAVTDTQYF.

The chain employs TRBV7-9 and TRBJ2-2; 7 bases align to TRBD1. J gave up 6 bases and V 5 bases, and 3 bases lay outside the gene matches. The CDR3 extends over 13 amino acids. Germline V CDR1 and CDR2: SEHNR, FQNEAQ (reference sequence). This chain's CDR3 is CASSPGGAGELFF. DNA for the CDR3: TGTGCCAGCAGCCCAGGGGGAGCCGGGGAGCTGTTTTTT.

The V gene is TRBV27, the J gene TRBJ1-4, with TRBD1 as a possible D gene (5 bases). V lost 4 bases and J lost 8, with 14 bases in between. CDR3 length: 14 amino acids. Germline CDR1 and CDR2: MNHEY and SMNVEV (reference sequence). CDR3: CASSSVTVSEKLFF. The CDR3 DNA follows: TGTGCCAGCAGTTCCGTGACAGTGAGCGAAAAACTGTTTTTT. The full variable domain, with the rest looked up from reference TRBV27 and TRBJ1-4, is EAQVTQNPRYLITVTGKKLTVTCSQNMNHEYMSWYRQDPGLGLRQIYYSMNVEVTDKGDVPEGYKVSRKEKRNFPLILESPSPNQTSLYFCASSSVTVSEKLFFGSGTQLSVL.

The chain couples TRBV5-1 to TRBJ1-2; the D gene is possibly TRBD1 (5 bases). The CDR3 totals 16 residues. Trimming took 1 base from V and 0 from J, leaving 13 bases between them. Germline CDR1 and CDR2: SGHRS and YFSETQ. CDR3 in amino acids: CASSLKGREANYGYTF. As DNA, the CDR3 is TGCGCCAGCAGCTTGAAGGGCAGGGAAGCTAACTATGGCTACACCTTC.

The CDR3 reads CARGGSNTGELFF. Here the CDR3 DNA reads TGTGCCCGCGGGGGGTCGAACACCGGGGAGCTGTTTTTT. The gene calls are TRBV7-9 and TRBJ2-2; 8 bases line up with TRBD2. V shed 11 bases, J shed 0 bases, and the junction held 2 bases outside the gene matches. The CDR3 consists of 13 residues. The germline V gene has CDR1 SEHNR and CDR2 FQNEAQ (reference sequence).

The count of this clone is one. The CDR3 loop is CAAATGTGEKLFF. DNA for the CDR3: TGTGCCGCAGCGACAGGGACAGGTGAAAAACTGTTTTTT. The chain is built from TRBV30 and TRBJ1-4, with 8 bases matching TRBD1. CDR1 is GTSNPN, CDR2 SVGIG, per germline (reference sequence). V shed 8 bases, J shed 7 bases, and the junction held 9 bases outside the gene matches. This CDR3 spans 13 amino acids.

This sequence joins TRBV4-2 and TRBJ2-1; 13 bases map to TRBD2. The CDR3 extends over 18 amino acids. The J segment lost 1 base and the V segment lost 5 bases, leaving 8 bases of the junction unmatched. The germline V gene encodes CDR1 LGHNA and CDR2 YNFKEQ. For the CDR3, the DNA is TGTGCCAGCAGCTTTGGGACTAGCGGGGCTACTTCCTACAATGAGCAGTTCTTC. It translates to CASSFGTSGATSYNEQFF.

In this sample, this clone turned up a few times. This rearrangement joins TRBV7-8 to TRBJ1-2, with TRBD1 matching 8 bases. The V and J ends lost 2 bases and 5 bases, in that order; junction bases with no gene match: 1. Germline loops: CDR1 SGHVS, CDR2 FQNEAQ. This CDR3 is built from 13 residues. This CDR3 reads CASSLRTGYGYTF. The CDR3 DNA reads TGTGCCAGCAGCTTAAGGACAGGGTATGGCTACACCTTC. Filled out from reference TRBV7-8 and TRBJ1-2, the complete variable domain reads GAGVSQSPRYKVAKRGQDVALRCDPISGHVSLFWYQQALGQGPEFLTYFQNEAQLDKSGLPSDRFFAERPEGSVSTLKIQRTQQEDSAVYLCASSLRTGYGYTFGSGTRLTVV.

The chain has TRBV30 and TRBJ2-1; D is possibly TRBD2 (5 bases). The CDR3 extends over 13 amino acids. Looked up from germline, CDR1 is GTSNPN and CDR2 is SVGIG (reference sequence). The ends were cut back, 3 bases at V and 2 bases at J, with 8 bases in the middle. This chain's CDR3 is CAWSGVAYNEQFF. In DNA form, the CDR3 reads TGTGCCTGGAGCGGGGTCGCCTACAATGAGCAGTTCTTC.

The CDR3 region has the DNA TGTGCCAGCAGCTCGGGGGTAGCGGGGGCAACAGATACGCAGTATTTT. It translates to CASSSGVAGATDTQYF. The V and J genes are TRBV11-3 and TRBJ2-3; TRBD2 aligns across 9 bases. This CDR3 comprises 16 residues. J gave up 3 bases and V 4 bases, and 8 bases lay outside the gene matches. From germline, CDR1 is SGHNT and CDR2 YENEEA. Full variable domain (missing parts from reference TRBV11-3 and TRBJ2-3): EAGVVQSPRYKIIEKKQPVAFWCNPISGHNTLYWYLQNLGQGPELLIRYENEEAVDDSQLPKDRFSAERLKGVDSTLKIQPAELGDSAVYLCASSSGVAGATDTQYFGPGTRLTVL.

The chain links TRBV6-1 to TRBJ1-4, with D perhaps matching TRBD1 (5 bases). In germline, CDR1 is MNHNS, CDR2 SASEGT. The CDR3 extends over 16 amino acids. The V gene lost 4 bases and the J gene lost 5 bases, with 17 bases spanning the gap. CDR3 region: CASSARTSGGNEKLFF. CDR3 nucleotide sequence: TGTGCCAGCAGTGCGCGAACGTCCGGGGGGAATGAAAAACTGTTTTTT.

V usage is TRBV27 and J usage is TRBJ2-3; TRBD1 is a possible D gene (5 bases). CDR3 length: 16 amino acids. With 2 bases removed from V and 9 bases from J, the gap between germline ends came to 21 bases. The germline gives CDR1 MNHEY, CDR2 SMNVEV (reference sequence). Here the CDR3 DNA reads TGTGCCAGCAGTTTAATTGCAGGGCCCCCGCCGTGGACGCAGTATTTT. The encoded protein is CASSLIAGPPPWTQYF.

The chain employs TRBV4-3 and TRBJ1-4, with 8 bases that match TRBD1. The CDR3 extends over 15 amino acids. V trimming: 1 base; J trimming: 4 bases; junction bases outside the gene matches: 2. Germline CDR1 and CDR2: LGHNA and YSLEER. CDR3 sequence: CASSQVGQGNEKLFF. CDR3 in DNA: TGCGCCAGCAGCCAAGTTGGACAGGGTAATGAAAAACTGTTTTTT.

The genes are TRBV6-4 and TRBJ2-5; 8 bases map to TRBD1. CDR1 is MRHNA, CDR2 SNTAGT, per germline. The V segment lost 6 bases and the J segment 9 bases; nucleotides outside the gene matches: 9. This CDR3 contains 13 residues. CDR3 loop: CASSAETGVPQYF. CDR3 in DNA: TGTGCCAGCAGCGCCGAGACAGGGGTGCCCCAGTACTTC.

V and J are TRBV6-6 and TRBJ1-1; maybe TRBD1 (5 bases). CDR3 size: 13 residues. V lost 8 bases and J 1 base, leaving 11 bases between the germline ends. Germline assignment: CDR1 MNHNY and CDR2 SVGAGI (reference sequence). The CDR3 DNA reads as TGTGCCAGCGCAGGGCATCGGAACACTGAAGCTTTCTTT. It codes for CASAGHRNTEAFF.

The chain has TRBV7-6 and TRBJ2-5; D unresolved. Germline V lookup: CDR1 SGHVS, CDR2 FNYEAQ. V was cut by 1 base and J by 5 bases, with 11 bases left in between. This CDR3 region has 14 residues. CDR3 region: CASSLEPDTETQYF. The DNA for the CDR3 is TGTGCCAGCAGCTTAGAACCAGACACGGAGACCCAGTACTTC.

The rearrangement joins TRBV4-3 to TRBJ1-2; D gene ambiguous. The ends were cut back, 0 bases at V and 4 bases at J, with 9 bases in the middle. The CDR3 has 14 amino acids. Germline V gene lookup returns CDR1 LGHNA and CDR2 YSLEER. The CDR3 loop is CASSQDYSPYGYTF. CDR3 DNA sequence: TGCGCCAGCAGCCAAGATTACAGCCCCTATGGCTACACCTTC.

The V call is TRBV7-9, the J call TRBJ2-6; D may be TRBD2 (5 bases). V lost 0 bases and J lost 1, with 7 bases in between. The CDR3 totals 16 residues. Germline values: CDR1 SEHNR, CDR2 FQNEAQ (reference sequence). Here the CDR3 reads CASSLATGSGANVLTF. The CDR3, as DNA: TGTGCCAGCAGCTTAGCGACGGGGTCTGGGGCCAACGTCCTGACTTTC. Using reference TRBV7-9 and TRBJ2-6 for the parts outside the CDR3, the full variable domain is DTGVSQNPRHKITKRGQNVTFRCDPISEHNRLYWYRQTLGQGPEFLTYFQNEAQLEKSRLLSDRFSAERPKGSFSTLEIQRTEQGDSAMYLCASSLATGSGANVLTFGAGSRLTVL.

The chain combines TRBV14 with TRBJ1-1; the match to TRBD1 covers 9 bases. Germline V gene data show CDR1 as SGHDN and CDR2 as FVKESK. V shed 5 bases and J 5 bases; nucleotides not matched to a gene: 12. CDR3 length: 16 residues. Here the CDR3 reads CASSESGTGRLTEAFF. The CDR3 coding sequence is TGTGCCAGCAGCGAATCCGGGACAGGGAGGCTGACTGAAGCTTTCTTT.

This clone was counted a single time. V usage is TRBV27 and J usage is TRBJ2-7; tentative D call: TRBD2 (5 bases). This CDR3 contains 14 residues. Per the germline V gene, CDR1 is MNHEY and CDR2 is SMNVEV (reference sequence). V gave up 6 bases and J gave up 0 bases, with 12 bases separating them. The CDR3 region is CASSLHGDSYEQYF. For the CDR3, the DNA is TGTGCCAGCAGCCTCCACGGGGACTCCTACGAGCAGTACTTC.

This sequence joins TRBV18 and TRBJ1-1; possibly TRBD1 for D (6 bases). V lost 6 bases and J lost 1, with 12 bases in between. The CDR3 totals 14 residues. CDR1 is KGHSH and CDR2 is LQKENI in the germline V gene. The CDR3 sequence is CASSGDTQNTEAFF. In DNA, the CDR3 is TGTGCCAGCTCGGGGGACACCCAGAACACTGAAGCTTTCTTT.